These T cell receptor beta chains were read from a single sample in a study of blood T cells in healthy people across ages. TCRdb re-called the 5' RACE reads with MiXCR, one entry per CDR3 protein. The sample lists fewer than 800,000 distinct CDR3 sequences, approximately 21% occurring once. Sequencing was performed on blood. These receptors all come from a man aged 65 to 85 in good health. Each CDR3 is given with its conserved first and last residue. The D gene is left open where the match is weak. Some rows mark clone size as missing; the rest say once, few, many or name a class of expanded clone.

clone_size	d_call	j_call	v_call	cdr3_aa	cdr3_nt
.	.	TRBJ2-5	TRBV3-1	CASSQDMYQETQYF	TGTGCCAGCAGCCAAGATATGTATCAAGAGACCCAGTACTTC
many	TRBD1	TRBJ2-3	TRBV29-1	CSVETGDVTQYF	TGCAGCGTTGAGACAGGGGATGTAACGCAGTATTTT
many	.	TRBJ2-3	TRBV7-2	CASSRGDTQYF	TGTGCCAGCAGCCGCGGGGATACGCAGTATTTT
few	TRBD1	TRBJ2-1	TRBV9	CASSAGQGPYNEQFF	TGTGCCAGCAGCGCGGGACAGGGCCCCTACAATGAGCAGTTCTTC
few	.	TRBJ2-7	TRBV7-2	CASSLARTSEQYF	TGTGCCAGCAGCTTAGCGCGGACGTCCGAGCAGTACTTC
.	TRBD1	TRBJ1-1	TRBV28	CASNPRGTGGPEAFF	TGTGCCAGCAACCCCCGCGGGACAGGGGGTCCTGAAGCTTTCTTT
many	.	TRBJ2-1	TRBV28	CGYNEQFF	TGTGGGTACAATGAGCAGTTCTTC
.	TRBD1	TRBJ2-7	TRBV28	CASSEGNRGPYEQYF	TGTGCCAGCAGCGAAGGGAACAGGGGGCCCTACGAGCAGTACTTC
.	.	TRBJ2-7	TRBV12-3/TRBV12-4	CASSPLGTEQYF	TGTGCCAGCAGTCCCTTGGGGACAGAGCAGTACTTC
.	TRBD1	TRBJ2-5	TRBV20-1	CSARGTRTGVETQYF	TGCAGTGCTAGAGGTACAAGGACAGGGGTAGAGACCCAGTACTTC
many	.	TRBJ1-6	TRBV2	CASSESDNSPLHF	TGTGCCAGCAGTGAGTCAGATAATTCACCCCTCCACTTT
few	.	TRBJ2-1	TRBV20-1	CSGRSGSYNEQFF	TGCAGTGGCCGGTCCGGCTCCTACAATGAGCAGTTCTTC
.	TRBD1	TRBJ1-4	TRBV28	CASSSGQGGAVEEKLFF	TGTGCCAGCAGTAGCGGACAGGGAGGGGCGGTAGAAGAAAAACTGTTTTTT
few	TRBD2	TRBJ2-1	TRBV28	CASNRASGYNEQFF	TGTGCCAGCAACCGGGCTAGCGGATACAATGAGCAGTTCTTC
few	TRBD2	TRBJ2-2	TRBV7-3	CASRETSGANTGELFF	TGTGCCAGCAGGGAGACTAGCGGGGCGAACACCGGGGAGCTGTTTTTT
once	.	TRBJ2-1	TRBV5-1	CASSPLELNNEQFF	TGCGCCAGCAGCCCGTTAGAGTTAAACAATGAGCAGTTCTTC
.	TRBD2	TRBJ2-3	TRBV5-1	CASSIGTSGRTDTQYF	TGCGCCAGCAGCATCGGGACTAGCGGGAGAACAGATACGCAGTATTTT
.	.	TRBJ1-5	TRBV5-1	CASSLEGGDQPQHF	TGCGCCAGCAGCTTGGAGGGGGGCGATCAGCCCCAGCATTTT
.	TRBD2	TRBJ2-5	TRBV6-2/TRBV6-3	CASSYSTGSGKIFF	TGTGCCAGCAGTTACTCGACCGGTAGCGGGAAGATTTTCTTC
.	.	TRBJ2-3	TRBV6-1	CASSEGPSTDTQYF	TGTGCCAGCAGTGAAGGGCCGAGCACAGATACGCAGTATTTT
many	TRBD1	TRBJ2-7	TRBV2	CASSEEGTGPYEQYF	TGTGCCAGCAGTGAAGAGGGGACAGGGCCCTACGAGCAGTACTTC
.	TRBD1	TRBJ1-6	TRBV27	CASSWDRGNSPLHF	TGTGCCAGCAGTTGGGACAGGGGAAATTCACCCCTCCACTTT
few	.	TRBJ1-2	TRBV5-1	CASSPGPDPNYGYTF	TGCGCCAGCAGCCCGGGACCGGATCCTAACTATGGTTACACCTTC
many	.	TRBJ2-5	TRBV12-3/TRBV12-4	CASSLQIQETQYF	TGTGCCAGCAGTTTACAGATCCAAGAGACCCAGTACTTC
few	.	TRBJ1-3	TRBV6-6	CATVLPSGNTIYF	TGTGCCACGGTCTTGCCCTCTGGAAACACCATATATTTT
.	.	TRBJ1-1	TRBV14	CASSQDPGMRSQGTEAFF	TGTGCCAGCAGCCAAGATCCGGGAATGCGGTCTCAAGGGACTGAAGCTTTCTTT
many	.	TRBJ2-1	TRBV6-1	CASGGTASYNEQFF	TGTGCCAGCGGGGGGACTGCCTCCTACAATGAGCAGTTCTTC
.	TRBD1	TRBJ2-7	TRBV6-1	CASSEVPGQGSEQYF	TGTGCCAGCAGTGAAGTCCCGGGACAGGGATCCGAGCAGTACTTC
.	TRBD2	TRBJ2-7	TRBV6-2/TRBV6-3	CASSLAGGLPYEQYF	TGTGCCAGCAGCTTAGCGGGAGGGCTTCCCTACGAGCAGTACTTC
few	.	TRBJ2-2	TRBV2	CASRPRDTPPSGELFF	TGTGCCAGCAGGCCCCGGGACACCCCACCCTCCGGGGAGCTGTTTTTT
.	TRBD2	TRBJ2-1	TRBV7-2	CASSPGLGRSYNEQFF	TGTGCCAGCAGCCCAGGACTAGGTAGGTCCTACAATGAGCAGTTCTTC
few	.	TRBJ2-7	TRBV7-2	CASSSQGGPYEQYF	TGTGCCAGCAGTAGCCAGGGGGGGCCCTACGAGCAGTACTTC
.	TRBD1	TRBJ2-7	TRBV6-5	CASSRGTGGTYEQYF	TGTGCCAGCAGTAGGGGGACAGGGGGTACCTACGAGCAGTACTTC
few	TRBD2	TRBJ2-5	TRBV20-1	CSARRREGGETQYF	TGCAGTGCTAGAAGGCGGGAGGGCGGAGAGACCCAGTACTTC
.	.	TRBJ2-5	TRBV5-1	CASSQLTGRGETQYF	TGCGCCAGCAGCCAGCTGACAGGGCGGGGAGAGACCCAGTACTTC
.	TRBD1	TRBJ1-2	TRBV4-3	CASSHLGTANSGYTF	TGCGCCAGCAGCCACCTCGGGACAGCTAACTCTGGTTACACCTTC
many	TRBD2	TRBJ2-5	TRBV7-2	CASSLAHGGGETQYF	TGTGCCAGCAGCTTAGCTCACGGGGGGGGAGAGACCCAGTACTTC
few	TRBD2	TRBJ2-1	TRBV10-3	CAISERTSGGEQFF	TGTGCCATCAGTGAGCGGACTAGCGGGGGTGAGCAGTTCTTC
.	.	TRBJ2-1	TRBV19	CASIRQGASSYNEQFF	TGTGCCAGTATCAGGCAGGGTGCCAGCTCCTACAATGAGCAGTTCTTC
.	.	TRBJ2-6	TRBV20-1	CSARGNSGANVLTF	TGCAGTGCTAGAGGAAACTCTGGGGCCAACGTCCTGACTTTC
.	.	TRBJ2-7	TRBV10-3	CAISGPGGLYEQYF	TGTGCCATCAGTGGGCCCGGGGGCTTGTACGAGCAGTACTTC
.	.	TRBJ1-1	TRBV20-1	CSARGQQSRQDTEAFF	TGCAGTGCTAGGGGCCAACAGTCCCGGCAGGACACTGAAGCTTTCTTT
few	.	TRBJ1-1	TRBV14	CASSQRENTEAFF	TGTGCCAGCAGCCAGCGGGAGAACACTGAAGCTTTCTTT
many	TRBD2	TRBJ2-1	TRBV12-3/TRBV12-4	CASSGSSGTKFF	TGTGCCAGCAGTGGATCTAGCGGGACTAAGTTCTTC
.	TRBD1	TRBJ1-1	TRBV29-1	CSVVGTALNTEAFF	TGCAGCGTTGTCGGGACAGCGTTGAACACTGAAGCTTTCTTT
.	.	TRBJ2-5	TRBV12-3/TRBV12-4	CASSAGTYVGETQYF	TGTGCCAGCAGTGCGGGGACTTACGTCGGGGAGACCCAGTACTTC
.	TRBD1	TRBJ2-7	TRBV7-2	CASKTGLYEQYF	TGTGCCAGCAAGACAGGGCTTTACGAGCAGTACTTC
.	TRBD1	TRBJ2-3	TRBV20-1	CSALNRGQSTDTQYF	TGCAGTGCTCTAAACAGGGGGCAAAGCACAGATACGCAGTATTTT
.	TRBD1	TRBJ2-7	TRBV10-3	CAISGGQGKAGNPYEQYF	TGTGCCATCAGTGGCGGACAGGGGAAAGCAGGAAACCCCTACGAGCAGTACTTC
few	.	TRBJ2-5	TRBV5-1	CASSLVPRKETQYF	TGCGCCAGCAGCTTGGTGCCCAGAAAAGAGACCCAGTACTTC
few	TRBD2	TRBJ2-3	TRBV20-1	CSAPLAGVTDTQYF	TGCAGTGCTCCACTAGCGGGAGTAACAGATACGCAGTATTTT
.	.	TRBJ2-1	TRBV20-1	CSALFGNEQFF	TGCAGTGCGCTCTTCGGCAATGAGCAGTTCTTC
few	.	TRBJ1-1	TRBV12-3/TRBV12-4	CATRGGLITEAFF	TGTGCCACTCGTGGGGGGCTTATCACTGAAGCTTTCTTT